The clone carrying this T cell receptor beta chain was recorded a few times. The CDR3 regions of TCR beta were amplified from RNA transcripts. The HTBI primer set drove a first-round RT-PCR of the TCR CDR3. TCRdb reprocessed the multiplex PCR reads with MiXCR, giving one entry per CDR3 protein. This table holds under 400,000 distinct CDR3 sequences, roughly 18% found once. The source of the sample is a study of T cells in Graves' hyperthyroidism and ophthalmopathy. The receptor's source is a woman aged 45-59 years with Graves' hyperthyroidism. The source material was blood.

This chain's CDR3 is CSARVPSSYNEQFF. The CDR3 bases are TGCAGTGCTAGAGTGCCGAGCTCCTACAATGAGCAGTTCTTC. The chain recombines TRBV20-1 with TRBJ2-1; D is unresolved. The V gene's germline CDR1 is DFQATT and CDR2 SNEGSKA (reference sequence). V lost 1 base, J lost 0 bases, and 7 bases lay in between. This CDR3 comprises 14 residues.